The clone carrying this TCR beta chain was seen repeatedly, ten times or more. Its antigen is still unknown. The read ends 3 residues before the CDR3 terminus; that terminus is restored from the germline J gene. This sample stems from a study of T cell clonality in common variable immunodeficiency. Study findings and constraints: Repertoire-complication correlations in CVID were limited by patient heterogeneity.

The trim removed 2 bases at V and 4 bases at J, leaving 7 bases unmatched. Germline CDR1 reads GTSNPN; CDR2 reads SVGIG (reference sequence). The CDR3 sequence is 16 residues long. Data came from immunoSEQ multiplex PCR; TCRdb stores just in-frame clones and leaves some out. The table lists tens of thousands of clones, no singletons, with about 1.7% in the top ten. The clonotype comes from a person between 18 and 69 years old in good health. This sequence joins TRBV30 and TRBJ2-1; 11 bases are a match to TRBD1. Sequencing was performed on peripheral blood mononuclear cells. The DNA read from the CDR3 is TGTGCCTGGAGTTCTGGGGGACAGGGGGGATACAATGAG. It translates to CAWSSGGQGGYNE. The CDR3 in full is CAWSSGGQGGYNEQFF.